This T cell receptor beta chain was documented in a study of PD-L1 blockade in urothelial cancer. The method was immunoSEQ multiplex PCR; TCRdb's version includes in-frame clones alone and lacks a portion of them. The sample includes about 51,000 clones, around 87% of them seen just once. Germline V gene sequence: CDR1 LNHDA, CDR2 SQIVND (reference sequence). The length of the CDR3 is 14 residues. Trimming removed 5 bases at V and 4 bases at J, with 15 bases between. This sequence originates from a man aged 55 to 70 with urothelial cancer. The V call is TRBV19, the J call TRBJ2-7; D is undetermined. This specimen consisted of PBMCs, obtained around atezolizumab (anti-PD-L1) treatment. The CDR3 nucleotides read TGTGCCAGTAGTTCCCCCTTTTCCGGTTACGAGCAGTACTTC. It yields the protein CASSSPFSGYEQYF.